The entry below gives a single T cell receptor beta chain sequence along with its context. The sample originates from a study of blood T cell repertoires in COVID-19. Germline-derived CDR1 and CDR2 are SGHDT and YYEEEE. Trimming at V came to 5 bases and at J to 6 bases, leaving 5 bases not matched to a gene. The CDR3 runs 14 residues. Sequencing used immunoSEQ multiplex PCR; TCRdb keeps in-frame clones, though not all of them. This table has 200,000 to 250,000 clones, 70% to 90% appearing once. Sequencing input: peripheral blood. The rearrangement joins TRBV5-6 to TRBJ2-2; 9 bases agree with TRBD1. The sequence derives from a woman between 40 and 55 years old with acute or convalescent COVID-19. CDR3: CASSFGTGSGELFF. The CDR3 nucleotides read TGTGCCAGCAGTTTTGGGACAGGGTCCGGGGAGCTGTTTTTT. Combining the CDR3 with reference TRBV5-6 and TRBJ2-2 gives the whole variable domain DAGVTQSPTHLIKTRGQQVTLRCSPKSGHDTVSWYQQALGQGPQFIFQYYEEEERQRGNFPDRFSGHQFPNYSSELNVNALLLGDSALYLCASSFGTGSGELFFGEGSRLTVL.